This T cell receptor (beta chain) came from a study of metastatic and nonmetastatic thyroid tumors. Losses at the gene ends were 7 bases for V and 3 bases for J; bases not matched to a gene: 15. The CDR3 is 17 residues long. Germline V gene sequence: CDR1 DFQATT, CDR2 SNEGSKA (reference sequence). All patients reached thyroid surgery having received no treatment beforehand. MiXCR re-clonotyped the PCR reads for TCRdb. The data show thousands of clones, approximately 32% seen once. The sample consisted of adjacent normal tissue. The receptor comes from a female donor with papillary thyroid cancer or a benign thyroid nodule (not recorded which). Some clones in this sample may be carry-over from other donors' samples. The chain carries TRBV20-1 and TRBJ2-7; 13 nucleotides match TRBD2. The DNA for the CDR3 is TGCAGTGGAGCCTGTACTAGCGGGGGGGCTACGGGCTACGAGCAGTACTTC. It codes for CSGACTSGGATGYEQYF.